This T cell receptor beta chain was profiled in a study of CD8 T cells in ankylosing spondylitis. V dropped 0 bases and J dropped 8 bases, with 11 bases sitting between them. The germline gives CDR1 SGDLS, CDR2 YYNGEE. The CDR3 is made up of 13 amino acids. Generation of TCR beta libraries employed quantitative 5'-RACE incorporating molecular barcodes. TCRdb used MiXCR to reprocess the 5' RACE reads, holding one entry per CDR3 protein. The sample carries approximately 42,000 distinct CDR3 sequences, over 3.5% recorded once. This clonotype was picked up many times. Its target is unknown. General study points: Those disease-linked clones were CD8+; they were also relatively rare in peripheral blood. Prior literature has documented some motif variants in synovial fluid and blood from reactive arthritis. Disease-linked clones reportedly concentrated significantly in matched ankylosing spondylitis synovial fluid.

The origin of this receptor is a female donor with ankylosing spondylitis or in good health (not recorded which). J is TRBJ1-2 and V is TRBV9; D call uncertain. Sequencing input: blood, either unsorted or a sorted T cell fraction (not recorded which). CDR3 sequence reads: CASSVEVSGGYTF. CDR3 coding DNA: TGTGCCAGCAGCGTAGAAGTTTCGGGGGGCTACACCTTC.